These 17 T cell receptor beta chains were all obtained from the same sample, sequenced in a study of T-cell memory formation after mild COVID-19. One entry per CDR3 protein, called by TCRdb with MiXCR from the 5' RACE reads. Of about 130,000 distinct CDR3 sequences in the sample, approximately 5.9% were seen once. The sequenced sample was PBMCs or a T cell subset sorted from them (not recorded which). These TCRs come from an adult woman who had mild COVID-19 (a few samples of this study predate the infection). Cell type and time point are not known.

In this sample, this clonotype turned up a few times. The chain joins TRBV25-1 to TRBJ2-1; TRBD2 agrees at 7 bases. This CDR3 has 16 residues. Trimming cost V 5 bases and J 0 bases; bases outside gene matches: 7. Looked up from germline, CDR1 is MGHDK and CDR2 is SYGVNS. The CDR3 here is CASSISGGGSYNEQFF. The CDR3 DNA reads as TGTGCCAGCAGTATATCCGGCGGGGGCTCCTACAATGAGCAGTTCTTC.

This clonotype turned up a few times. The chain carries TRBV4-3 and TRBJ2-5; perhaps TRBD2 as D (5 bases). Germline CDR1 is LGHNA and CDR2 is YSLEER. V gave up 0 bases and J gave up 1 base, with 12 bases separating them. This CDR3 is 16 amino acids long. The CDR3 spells CASSQDGFSGQETQYF. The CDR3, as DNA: TGCGCCAGCAGCCAAGATGGGTTCAGCGGCCAAGAGACCCAGTACTTC.

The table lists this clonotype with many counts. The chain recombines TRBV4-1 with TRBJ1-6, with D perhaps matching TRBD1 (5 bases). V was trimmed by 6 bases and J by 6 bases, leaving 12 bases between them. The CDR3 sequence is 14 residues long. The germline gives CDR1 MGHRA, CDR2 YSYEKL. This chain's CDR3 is CASRSWGSNSPLHF. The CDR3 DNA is TGCGCCAGCAGAAGCTGGGGGTCTAATTCACCCCTCCACTTT.

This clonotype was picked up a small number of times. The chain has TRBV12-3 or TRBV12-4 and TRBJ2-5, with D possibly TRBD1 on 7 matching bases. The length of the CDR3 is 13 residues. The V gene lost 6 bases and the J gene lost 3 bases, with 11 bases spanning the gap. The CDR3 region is CASRPRGEETQYF. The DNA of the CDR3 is TGTGCCAGCAGGCCCAGGGGGGAAGAGACCCAGTACTTC.

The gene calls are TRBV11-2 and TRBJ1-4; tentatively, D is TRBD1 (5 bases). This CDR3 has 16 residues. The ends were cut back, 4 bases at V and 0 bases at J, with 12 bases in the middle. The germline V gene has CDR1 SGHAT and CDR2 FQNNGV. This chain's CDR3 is CASSSIRAATNEKLFF. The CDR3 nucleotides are TGTGCCAGCAGCTCTATCAGGGCTGCAACTAATGAAAAACTGTTTTTT.

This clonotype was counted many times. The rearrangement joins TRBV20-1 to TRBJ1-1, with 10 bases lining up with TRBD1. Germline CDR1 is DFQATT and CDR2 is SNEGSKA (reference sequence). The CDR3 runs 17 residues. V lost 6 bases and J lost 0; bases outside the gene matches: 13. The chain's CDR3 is CSALDRGRPLMNTEAFF. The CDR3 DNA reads TGCAGTGCCCTAGACAGGGGGCGCCCACTAATGAACACTGAAGCTTTCTTT.

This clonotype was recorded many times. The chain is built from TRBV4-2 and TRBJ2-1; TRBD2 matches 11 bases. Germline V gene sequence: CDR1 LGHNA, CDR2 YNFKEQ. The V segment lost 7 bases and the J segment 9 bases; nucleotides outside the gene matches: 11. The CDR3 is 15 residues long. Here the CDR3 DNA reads TGTGCCAGCACCAACCTACTAGCGGGAGTGGTTGAGCAGTTCTTC. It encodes CASTNLLAGVVEQFF.

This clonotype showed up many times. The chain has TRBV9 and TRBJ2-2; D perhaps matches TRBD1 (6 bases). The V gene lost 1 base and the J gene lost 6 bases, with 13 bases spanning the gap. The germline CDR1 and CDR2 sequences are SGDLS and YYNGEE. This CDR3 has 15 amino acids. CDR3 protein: CASSVRAGVAGELFF. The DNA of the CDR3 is TGTGCCAGCAGCGTAAGGGCAGGGGTGGCCGGGGAGCTGTTTTTT.

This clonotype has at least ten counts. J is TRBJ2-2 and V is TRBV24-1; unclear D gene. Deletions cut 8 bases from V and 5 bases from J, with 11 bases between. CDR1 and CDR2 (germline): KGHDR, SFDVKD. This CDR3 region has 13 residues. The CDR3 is CATKELGTGELFF. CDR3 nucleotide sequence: TGTGCCACCAAAGAATTAGGGACCGGGGAGCTGTTTTTT.

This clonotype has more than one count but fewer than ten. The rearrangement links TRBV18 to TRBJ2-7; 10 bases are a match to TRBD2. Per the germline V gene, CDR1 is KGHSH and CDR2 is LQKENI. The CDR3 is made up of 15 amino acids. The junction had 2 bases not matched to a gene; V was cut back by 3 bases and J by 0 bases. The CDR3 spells CASSPSSGSSYEQYF. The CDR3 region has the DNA TGTGCCAGCTCACCCTCTAGCGGGAGCTCCTACGAGCAGTACTTC.

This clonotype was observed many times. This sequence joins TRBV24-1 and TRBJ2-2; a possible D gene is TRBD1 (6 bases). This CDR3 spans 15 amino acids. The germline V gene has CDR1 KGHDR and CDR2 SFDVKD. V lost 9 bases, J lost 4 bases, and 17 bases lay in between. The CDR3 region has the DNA TGTGCCACCGAGGGGGTGAGCGTACTCACCGGGGAGCTGTTTTTT. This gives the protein CATEGVSVLTGELFF.

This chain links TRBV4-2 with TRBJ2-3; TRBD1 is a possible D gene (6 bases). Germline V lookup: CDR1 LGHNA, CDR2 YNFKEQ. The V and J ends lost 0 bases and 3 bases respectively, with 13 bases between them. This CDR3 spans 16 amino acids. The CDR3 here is CASSQDVEQGTDTQYF. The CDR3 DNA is TGTGCCAGCAGCCAAGATGTCGAACAGGGTACAGATACGCAGTATTTT.

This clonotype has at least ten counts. This CDR3 reads CATSATGSHNEQFF. CDR3 sequence (DNA): TGTGCCACCAGTGCCACAGGGTCGCACAATGAGCAGTTCTTC. The chain is built from TRBV24-1 and TRBJ2-1, with TRBD1 as a possible D gene (6 bases). Trimming took off 5 bases at V and 5 bases at J, with 12 bases between the two ends. This CDR3 contains 14 residues. CDR1 is KGHDR, CDR2 SFDVKD, per germline.

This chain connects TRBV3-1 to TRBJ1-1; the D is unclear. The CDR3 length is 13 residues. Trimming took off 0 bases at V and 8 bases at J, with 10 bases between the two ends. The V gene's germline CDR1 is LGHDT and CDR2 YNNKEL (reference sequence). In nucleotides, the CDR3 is TGTGCCAGCAGCCAAGAGGAAGAGAAGGAAGCTTTCTTT. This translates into CASSQEEEKEAFF.

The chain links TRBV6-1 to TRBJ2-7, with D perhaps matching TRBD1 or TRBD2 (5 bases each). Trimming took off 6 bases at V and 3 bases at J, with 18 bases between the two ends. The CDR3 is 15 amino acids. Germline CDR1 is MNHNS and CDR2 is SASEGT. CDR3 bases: TGTGCCAGCAGCCACGATTTCCGGGACGGCTACGAGCAGTACTTC. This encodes CASSHDFRDGYEQYF.

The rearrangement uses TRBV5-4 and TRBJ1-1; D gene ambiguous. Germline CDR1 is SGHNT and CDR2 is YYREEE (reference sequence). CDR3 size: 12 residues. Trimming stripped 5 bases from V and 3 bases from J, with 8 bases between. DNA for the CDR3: TGTGCCAGCAGTTCCCAAGACACTGAAGCTTTCTTT. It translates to CASSSQDTEAFF.

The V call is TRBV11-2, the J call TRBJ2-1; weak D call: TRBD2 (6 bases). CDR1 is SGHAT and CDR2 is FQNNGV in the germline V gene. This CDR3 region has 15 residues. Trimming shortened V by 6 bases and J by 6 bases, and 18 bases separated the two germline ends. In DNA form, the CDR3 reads TGTGCCAGCAGGGGTCGGGCGGCCGGGAGCAATGAGCAGTTCTTC. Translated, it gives CASRGRAAGSNEQFF. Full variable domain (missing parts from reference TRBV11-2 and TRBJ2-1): EAGVAQSPRYKIIEKRQSVAFWCNPISGHATLYWYQQILGQGPKLLIQFQNNGVVDDSQLPKDRFSAERLKGVDSTLKIQPAKLEDSAVYLCASRGRAAGSNEQFFGPGTRLTVL.